This TCR beta chain comes out of a study of OX40 agonist ivuxolimab in advanced cancers. For the wider study: Ivuxolimab, which targeted the costimulatory receptor OX40 (CD134), was an agonistic, fully human IgG2 monoclonal antibody. Intravenous ivuxolimab was administered to patients every 2 weeks at six dose levels: 0.01, 0.1, 0.3, 1.5, 3 and 10 mg/kg. Of the approximately 50 dose-escalation patients, hepatocellular carcinoma was present in around 19, melanoma in roughly 15, renal cell carcinoma in 9 and head and neck cancer in 9. In the dose-escalation cohort, 70% to 85% of patients were male, and the mean age was approximately 60 years with a range of about 20 to 80. Patients were allowed to have had prior anti-PD-1, anti-PD-L1 or anti-CTLA-4 therapy, and approximately 37% of the dose-escalation patients had been treated with checkpoint inhibitors. Partial responses occurred in three dose-escalation patients, of whom one had hepatocellular carcinoma and two had cutaneous melanoma. Peripheral TCRbeta sequencing was intended to test whether TCR sequence diversity was altered and clonal T-cell expansion was caused by ivuxolimab. The paper describes the monotherapy dose-escalation part (N ≈ 52 patients) of the phase I trial of ivuxolimab. Summary of the overall study and its limitations: At doses from 0.1 to 3.0 mg/kg, clonal expansion was seen in both CD4+ and CD8+ blood T cells between baseline and week 6. The antigen specificity of the clonally expanded peripheral T cells was not determined. Low levels of normalized T-cell clonal expansion were also seen in some patients who did not respond. After ivuxolimab, CD8+ T cells had more expanded clones than CD4+ T cells on average. In the 0.1-3.0 mg/kg groups, partial responders were among the patients with the lowest normalized peripheral clonal expansion, particularly in CD8+ T cells.

The CDR3 numbers 16 residues from cysteine through phenylalanine. Only the CDR3 DNA stays, 48 bases, in frame from base 1. For this chain, trimming is 0 bases at the V end and 6 bases at the J end, and the number of junction bases without a gene match is 7. The germline V gene sets CDR1 to SGHRS and CDR2 to YFSETQ. For sequencing of the TCRbeta CDR3 region, genomic DNA was extracted from the sorted cells. The immunoSEQ Assay was used to sequence the TCRbeta CDR3 regions. TCRdb limited this immuneACCESS table to in-frame rearrangements with V and J called. A share of clones is missing; checked studies link under half to unresolved V genes, and the rest is unexplained. The sample records about 93,000 clones, roughly nine tenths of which are singletons. The ten largest clonotypes hold around 0.51% of the sample. Patients with autoimmune disease history or receiving systemic immunosuppression were excluded from the trial. Peripheral blood for TCR sequencing was collected from all dose cohorts at baseline, on cycle 4 day 1, and on cycle 7 day 1. The samples were taken from a phase I, first-in-human, multicenter, open-label dose-escalation trial of ivuxolimab. Adults with locally advanced or metastatic melanoma, renal cell carcinoma, hepatocellular carcinoma or head and neck squamous cell carcinoma were enrolled in the trial. Before TCR sequencing, CD4+ and CD8+ T cells were separately sorted from peripheral blood.

About this clone: Its antigen has not been determined. Per-base qualities were not stored, and no clone one base away is much larger.

The source material was CD4+ or CD8+ T cells sorted from blood, sampled in a trial of the OX40 agonist ivuxolimab. The source of this sequence is an adult with an advanced solid tumor such as melanoma, head and neck, liver or kidney cancer. This sequence uses TRBV5-1 and TRBJ2-3; 10 central nucleotides agree with TRBD1. The sequenced DNA: TGCGCCAGCAGCTTGGATGGCGGGACAGGGGTGGATACGCAGTATTTT. This sequence encodes CASSLDGGTGVDTQYF. The variable domain in full, with residues beyond the CDR3 obtained from the reference TRBV5-1 and TRBJ2-3 genes, is KAGVTQTPRYLIKTRGQQVTLSCSPISGHRSVSWYQQTPGQGLQFLFEYFSETQRNKGNFPGRFSGRQFSNSRSEMNVSTLELGDSALYLCASSLDGGTGVDTQYFGPGTRLTVL.